The rows below give T cell receptor beta chains drawn from one sample of a study of OX40 agonist ivuxolimab in advanced cancers. Using immunoSEQ multiplex PCR, the repertoire was profiled, and TCRdb retains in-frame clones only, with some absent. The sample has about 60,000 clones; roughly four fifths are singletons. Source: CD4+ or CD8+ T cells sorted from blood, taken in a trial of the OX40 agonist ivuxolimab. Every receptor here comes from an adult with an advanced solid tumor such as melanoma, head and neck, liver or kidney cancer. Both conserved end residues are part of each CDR3. A D gene is named only where the DNA matches it firmly. Clone size is stated in some rows and not others, as once, few, many or a class when expanded.

abundance,v_gene,j_gene,len,d_gene,CDR3nt,CDR3aa
NA,TRBV5-1,TRBJ2-5,14,NA,TGCGCCAGCAGATCTCAGGGGTCCCAAGAGACCCAGTACTTC,CASRSQGSQETQYF
NA,TRBV18,TRBJ1-1,15,NA,TGTGCCAGCTACGGGTTGGGGTCGGTCGGGACTGAAGCTTTCTTT,CASYGLGSVGTEAFF
NA,TRBV7-2,TRBJ2-5,15,NA,TGTGCCAGCAGCCCTCAGCTTGATATGGGGGAGACCCAGTACTTC,CASSPQLDMGETQYF
once,TRBV15,TRBJ1-6,15,TRBD1,TGTGCCACCAGCACCGACAGGGGGCTGAGTTCACCCCTCCACTTT,CATSTDRGLSSPLHF
NA,TRBV13,TRBJ1-1,14,NA,TGTGCCAGCAGCCAAGGAGGGACGGGCGCTGAAGCTTTCTTT,CASSQGGTGAEAFF
NA,TRBV6-6,TRBJ2-7,14,TRBD1,TGTGCCAGCAGTTGGCCGGACAGGGTTGTCGAGCAGTACTTC,CASSWPDRVVEQYF
few,TRBV27,TRBJ1-5,14,NA,TGTGCCAGCAGTTTGGGTCAGAACAATCAGCCCCAGCATTTT,CASSLGQNNQPQHF
NA,TRBV19,TRBJ2-6,17,TRBD1,TGTGCCAGTAGTCCGGACAGGGGCAACTCTGGGGCCAACGTCCTGACTTTC,CASSPDRGNSGANVLTF
once,TRBV7-6,TRBJ2-6,14,NA,TGTGCCAGCAGCTTAGTTCGGGGGGCCAACGTCCTGACTTTC,CASSLVRGANVLTF
NA,TRBV13,TRBJ1-3,14,NA,TGTGCCAGCACCATACACGGGACCCATCGCACCATATATTTT,CASTIHGTHRTIYF
once,TRBV10-3,TRBJ1-6,14,NA,TGTGCCATCAGTGATCTGGGGGCAAGTTCACCCCTCCACTTT,CAISDLGASSPLHF